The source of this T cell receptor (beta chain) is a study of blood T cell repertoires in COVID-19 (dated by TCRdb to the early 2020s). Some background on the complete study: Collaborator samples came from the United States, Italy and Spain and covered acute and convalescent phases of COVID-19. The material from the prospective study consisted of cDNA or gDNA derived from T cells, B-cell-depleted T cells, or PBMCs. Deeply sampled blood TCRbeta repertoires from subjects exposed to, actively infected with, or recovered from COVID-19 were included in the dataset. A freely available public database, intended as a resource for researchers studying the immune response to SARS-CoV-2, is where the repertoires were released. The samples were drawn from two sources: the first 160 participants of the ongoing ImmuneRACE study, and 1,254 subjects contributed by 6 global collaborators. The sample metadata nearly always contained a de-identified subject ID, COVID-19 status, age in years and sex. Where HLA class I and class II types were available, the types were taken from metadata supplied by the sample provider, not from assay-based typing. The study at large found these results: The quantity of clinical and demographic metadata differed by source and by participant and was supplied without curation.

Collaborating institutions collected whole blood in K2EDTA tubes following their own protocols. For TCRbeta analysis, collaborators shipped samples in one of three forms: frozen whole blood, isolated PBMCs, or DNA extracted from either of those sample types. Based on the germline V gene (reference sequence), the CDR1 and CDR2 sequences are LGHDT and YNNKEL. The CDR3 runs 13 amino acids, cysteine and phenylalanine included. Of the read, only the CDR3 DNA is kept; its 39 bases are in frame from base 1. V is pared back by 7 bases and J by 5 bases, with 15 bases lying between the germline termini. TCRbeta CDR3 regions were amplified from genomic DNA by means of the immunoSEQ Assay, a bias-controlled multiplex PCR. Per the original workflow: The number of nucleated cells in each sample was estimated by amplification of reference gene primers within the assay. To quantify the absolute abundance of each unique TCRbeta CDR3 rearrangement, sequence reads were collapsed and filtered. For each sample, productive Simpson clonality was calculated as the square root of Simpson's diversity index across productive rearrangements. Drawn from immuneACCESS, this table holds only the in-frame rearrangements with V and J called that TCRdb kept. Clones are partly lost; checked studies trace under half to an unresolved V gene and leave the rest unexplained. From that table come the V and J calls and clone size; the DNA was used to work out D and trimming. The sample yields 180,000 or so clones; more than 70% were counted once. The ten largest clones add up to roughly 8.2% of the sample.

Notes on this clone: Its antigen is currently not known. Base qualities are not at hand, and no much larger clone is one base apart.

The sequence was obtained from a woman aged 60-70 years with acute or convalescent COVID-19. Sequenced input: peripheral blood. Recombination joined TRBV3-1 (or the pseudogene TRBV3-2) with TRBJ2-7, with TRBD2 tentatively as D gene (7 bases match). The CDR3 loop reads CASTKGGGNEQYF. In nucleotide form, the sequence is TGTGCCAGCACAAAGGGGGGGGGCAACGAGCAGTACTTC.